This TCR beta chain was found in a study of blood T cell repertoires in COVID-19. Study information: The United States, Italy and Spain were the sources of the acute and convalescent COVID-19 samples. PBMCs, B-cell-depleted T cells, or T cells provided the cDNA or gDNA that made up the material.

Study processing details: Amplification of reference gene primers was used by the study to estimate nucleated cell counts. Assay: immunoSEQ multiplex PCR; the TCRdb copy retains only in-frame clones and omits some. That table supplies the V and J calls and clone size; D and trimming were determined from the DNA. Of roughly 39,000 clones in the sample, roughly 85% were seen once. The sample taken for sequencing was peripheral blood. The TCR originated in a human donor in a cohort sampled during active COVID-19.

DNA for the CDR3: TGTGCCAGTAGTATTTCTCTATTTGATCAGCCCCAGCATTTT. Translated, it gives CASSISLFDQPQHF. The rearrangement uses TRBV19 and TRBJ1-5; D ambiguous. V dropped 3 bases and J dropped 5 bases, with 11 bases sitting between them. The CDR3 sequence is 14 residues long. CDR1 LNHDA and CDR2 SQIVND come from the germline V gene (reference sequence). The full variable domain, in which reference TRBV19 and TRBJ1-5 provide the parts outside the CDR3, is DGGITQSPKYLFRKEGQNVTLSCEQNLNHDAMYWYRQDPGQGLRLIYYSQIVNDFQKGDIAEGYSVSREKKESFPLTVTSAQKNPTAFYLCASSISLFDQPQHFGDGTRLSIL.